The 27 T cell receptor beta chains presented below share a single source sample, sequenced in a study of T cell responses to AZD1222 COVID-19 vaccine. Here immunoSEQ multiplex PCR was the method, and the copy in TCRdb shows in-frame clones only, minus some. The table records around 140,000 clones, about 90% of them present only once. The source was peripheral blood, collected 28 days after the second dose of the MenACWY control vaccine. These receptors all come from an adult who received the MenACWY meningococcal vaccine as a control.

J is TRBJ2-7 and V is TRBV9, with a possible D match to TRBD2 (6 bases). The CDR3 has 16 amino acids. Germline CDR1 is SGDLS and CDR2 is YYNGEE. Trimming removed 4 bases from V and 4 bases from J, with 21 bases in between. In DNA form, the CDR3 reads TGTGCCAGCAGCCCCACCTCGGGAGACAGACCTTACGAGCAGTACTTC. Translation: CASSPTSGDRPYEQYF.

The V gene is TRBV5-4, the J gene TRBJ2-7; TRBD2 aligns across 12 bases. The CDR3 sequence is 15 residues long. J gave up 3 bases and V 5 bases, and 6 bases lay outside the gene matches. Germline assignment: CDR1 SGHNT and CDR2 YYREEE (reference sequence). CDR3: CASSEGLAGNYEQYF. CDR3 sequence (DNA): TGTGCCAGCAGTGAAGGACTAGCGGGAAACTACGAGCAGTACTTC.

The CDR3 DNA sequence: TGTGCCAGCAGCCCGACAGGGGGCCGAGGCAATGAGCAGTTCTTC. It is translated as CASSPTGGRGNEQFF. J is TRBJ2-1 and V is TRBV6-5; TRBD1 aligns across 10 bases. Trimming at V came to 6 bases and at J to 6 bases, leaving 8 bases not matched to a gene. CDR3 length equals 15 residues. Germline loops: CDR1 MNHEY, CDR2 SVGAGI.

The chain is built from TRBV6-1 and TRBJ1-5, with TRBD1 identical over 7 bases. Looked up from germline, CDR1 is MNHNS and CDR2 is SASEGT. CDR3 length equals 17 residues. V was clipped by 0 bases and J by 6 bases; unmatched bases: 11. DNA of the CDR3: TGTGCCAGCAGTGAAGCCGCCCGAGGGGGCCTGGGTCAGCCCCAGCATTTT. Translation: CASSEAARGGLGQPQHF.

CDR3 loop: CASSTTVSNQPQHF. The CDR3 region has the DNA TGTGCCAGCAGCACGACAGTTAGCAATCAGCCCCAGCATTTT. The chain uses TRBV28 and TRBJ1-5; possible D gene TRBD1, 5 bases. The CDR3 sequence is 14 residues long. Looked up from germline, CDR1 is MDHEN and CDR2 is SYDVKM. Trimming took 6 bases from V and 0 from J, leaving 9 bases between them.

The CDR3 nucleotides read TGTGCCAGCAAACCGGGACAGGTTGACTATAATTCACCCCTCCACTTT. Translated, it gives CASKPGQVDYNSPLHF. The chain is built from TRBV2 and TRBJ1-6; 8 bases match TRBD1. The CDR3 spans 16 residues. The germline CDR1 and CDR2 sequences are SNHLY and FYNNEI. V trimming: 7 bases; J trimming: 3 bases; junction bases outside the gene matches: 8.

This clone has ten or more counts. The chain carries TRBV6-5 and TRBJ1-5; TRBD1 might be the D (5 bases). Germline CDR1 reads MNHEY; CDR2 reads SVGAGI. CDR3 length: 14 amino acids. The V and J ends lost 8 bases and 4 bases respectively, with 15 bases between them. The CDR3 region is CASRLGPTNQPQHF. The DNA for the CDR3 is TGTGCCAGCCGCTTGGGACCGACGAATCAGCCCCAGCATTTT.

The chain uses TRBV6-6 and TRBJ2-3; TRBD1 matches 12 bases. The V gene's germline CDR1 is MNHNY and CDR2 SVGAGI (reference sequence). This CDR3 region has 19 residues. With 5 bases clipped from V and 4 bases from J, the junction kept 16 bases outside the gene matches. The chain's CDR3 is CASSQRGQGAVGGADTQYF. CDR3 bases: TGTGCCAGCAGTCAAAGGGGACAGGGGGCGGTCGGTGGTGCAGATACGCAGTATTTT.

This clone was recorded only once. The V and J genes are TRBV10-3 and TRBJ2-1, with D uncertain. The V and J ends lost 2 bases and 9 bases respectively, with 17 bases between them. The length of the CDR3 is 15 residues. Germline-derived CDR1 and CDR2 are ENHRY and SYGVKD. The CDR3 DNA is TGTGCCATCAGTGAGGAGGTGGGTCCTAACGGTGAGCAGTTCTTC. Its translation: CAISEEVGPNGEQFF.

The gene calls are TRBV4-1 and TRBJ2-7, with D perhaps assigned TRBD1 or TRBD2 (5 bases each). Germline V gene lookup returns CDR1 MGHRA and CDR2 YSYEKL. Trimming removed 0 bases at V and 4 bases at J, with 10 bases between. The CDR3 is made up of 14 amino acids. The CDR3 sequence: CASSQDEGKYEQYF. The CDR3 coding sequence is TGCGCCAGCAGCCAAGATGAGGGGAAATACGAGCAGTACTTC.

This chain joins TRBV5-6 and TRBJ1-4; D uncertain. V dropped 0 bases and J dropped 4 bases, with 10 bases sitting between them. Germline CDR1 reads SGHDT; CDR2 reads YYEEEE. The CDR3 covers 15 residues. In DNA form, the CDR3 reads TGTGCCAGCAGCTTGGCCGGGGTGGGTAATGAAAAACTGTTTTTT. Translating it yields CASSLAGVGNEKLFF. Full variable domain (outside the CDR3, taken from reference TRBV5-6 and TRBJ1-4): DAGVTQSPTHLIKTRGQQVTLRCSPKSGHDTVSWYQQALGQGPQFIFQYYEEEERQRGNFPDRFSGHQFPNYSSELNVNALLLGDSALYLCASSLAGVGNEKLFFGSGTQLSVL.

The genes are TRBV7-3 and TRBJ2-3; 11 bases agree with TRBD1. V gave up 1 base and J gave up 5 bases; unmatched junction bases: 5. This CDR3 is built from 16 residues. Germline V gene sequence: CDR1 SGHTA, CDR2 FQGTGA. CDR3 sequence (DNA): TGTGCCAGCAGCTTAATGGGGACAGGGGGAGGAGATACGCAGTATTTT. It encodes CASSLMGTGGGDTQYF.

The chain couples TRBV10-3 to TRBJ1-1, with a tentative D call TRBD1 (6 bases). The V end was cut by 5 bases, the J end by 0 bases, with 13 bases between. This CDR3 spans 15 amino acids. CDR1 and CDR2 from the germline V gene are ENHRY and SYGVKD. CDR3 nucleotide sequence: TGTGCCATCAGTACCGAAACAGGGATGAACACTGAAGCTTTCTTT. This translates into CAISTETGMNTEAFF.

The chain links TRBV2 to TRBJ1-3; no clear D gene. Looked up from germline, CDR1 is SNHLY and CDR2 is FYNNEI. This CDR3 region has 14 residues. Trimming took 3 bases from V and 3 from J, leaving 9 bases between them. The CDR3 bases are TGTGCCAGCAGTGACACGTCCTATGGAAACACCATATATTTT. Amino acids: CASSDTSYGNTIYF.

The CDR3 is CASSPLGGDTEAFF. CDR3 DNA: TGTGCCAGCTCACCTTTGGGGGGGGACACTGAAGCTTTCTTT. This rearrangement joins TRBV18 to TRBJ1-1; TRBD1 is a possible D gene (5 bases). This CDR3 has 14 amino acids. V lost 3 bases, J lost 3 bases, and 11 bases lay in between. The germline CDR1 and CDR2 sequences are KGHSH and LQKENI.

The chain has TRBV4-3 and TRBJ1-1; maybe TRBD1 (6 bases). V gave up 1 base and J gave up 7 bases, with 16 bases separating them. This CDR3 has 15 residues. Germline CDR1 LGHNA, CDR2 YSLEER. The CDR3 here is CASSQVSGGQSEAFF. DNA of the CDR3: TGCGCCAGCAGCCAAGTAAGTGGGGGACAAAGTGAAGCTTTCTTT.

The CDR3 region is CASSLSALGGANVLTF. In DNA, the CDR3 is TGTGCCAGCAGTTTATCCGCCCTTGGGGGGGCCAACGTCCTGACTTTC. The rearrangement links TRBV28 to TRBJ2-6; no definite D call. The CDR3 sequence is 16 residues long. V lost 1 base and J lost 4, with 11 bases in between. Germline V lookup: CDR1 MDHEN, CDR2 SYDVKM. Combining the CDR3 with reference TRBV28 and TRBJ2-6 gives the whole variable domain DVKVTQSSRYLVKRTGEKVFLECVQDMDHENMFWYRQDPGLGLRLIYFSYDVKMKEKGDIPEGYSVSREKKERFSLILESASTNQTSMYLCASSLSALGGANVLTFGAGSRLTVL.

V and J are TRBV18 and TRBJ2-3; TRBD1 matches 7 bases. V dropped 0 bases and J dropped 1; count of bases not matched to a gene: 1. This CDR3 is built from 15 residues. Per the germline V gene, CDR1 is KGHSH and CDR2 is LQKENI. The CDR3 here is CASSPPGGGTDTQYF. Here the CDR3 DNA reads TGTGCCAGCTCACCACCAGGGGGCGGCACAGATACGCAGTATTTT.

The rearrangement uses TRBV11-3 and TRBJ2-4, with D maybe TRBD1 (6 bases). Looked up from germline, CDR1 is SGHNT and CDR2 is YENEEA. The germline V and J ends were trimmed by 1 base and 10 bases, with 14 bases remaining between them. CDR3 length: 14 residues. CDR3 coding DNA: TGTGCCAGCAGCTTAGCGGGCCCTCAGGGGATTCAGTACTTC. This codes for CASSLAGPQGIQYF.

The V call is TRBV5-1, the J call TRBJ2-7; 7 nucleotides line up with TRBD1. CDR3 length: 15 residues. Germline CDR1 reads SGHRS; CDR2 reads YFSETQ. Germline trimming cut 0 bases from V and 3 bases from J; bases unmatched to any gene: 6. As DNA, the CDR3 is TGCGCCAGCAGCTTGGCCCCGGGACAGAACTACGAGCAGTACTTC. It yields the protein CASSLAPGQNYEQYF.

The chain joins TRBV5-1 to TRBJ2-3, with D tentatively TRBD2 (5 bases). Germline V lookup: CDR1 SGHRS, CDR2 YFSETQ. Trimming removed 0 bases at V and 4 bases at J, with 12 bases between. The CDR3 sequence is 15 residues long. The DNA for the CDR3 is TGCGCCAGCAGCTTGGTTGGGAGTTTCGCAGATACGCAGTATTTT. As protein: CASSLVGSFADTQYF.

The rearrangement links TRBV7-8 to TRBJ1-6; no definite D call. Per germline, CDR1 SGHVS and CDR2 FQNEAQ. V lost 2 bases and J lost 6, with 8 bases in between. The CDR3 length is 14 residues. Written as DNA, the CDR3 is TGTGCCAGCAGCTTACGGTTAATTAATTCACCCCTCCACTTT. This codes for CASSLRLINSPLHF.

The genes are TRBV7-2 and TRBJ2-1; TRBD2 is a possible D gene (6 bases). Trimming cost V 2 bases and J 12 bases, with 14 bases left between them. There are 13 residues in the CDR3. The germline CDR1 and CDR2 sequences are SGHTA and FQGNSA. The DNA of the CDR3 is TGTGCCAGCAGCTTATATGGGACTCCAAGGCAGTTCTTC. Its protein is CASSLYGTPRQFF.

The chain uses TRBV30 and TRBJ1-2; 7 positions agree with TRBD1. Germline V gene lookup returns CDR1 GTSNPN and CDR2 SVGIG (reference sequence). The CDR3 covers 15 residues. V lost 2 bases to trimming and J lost 4 bases; unmatched junction nucleotides: 10. CDR3 in DNA: TGTGCCTGGAGTCCCGGGACAGCAATCGGCTATGGCTACACCTTC. The encoded protein is CAWSPGTAIGYGYTF.

The V and J genes are TRBV28 and TRBJ2-3; D is perhaps TRBD1 (6 bases). CDR3 length equals 13 residues. Germline loops: CDR1 MDHEN, CDR2 SYDVKM. V gave up 5 bases and J gave up 1 base, with 7 bases separating them. CDR3 in DNA: TGTGCCAGCAGTCCAGGGGGCACAGATACGCAGTATTTT. Amino acid sequence: CASSPGGTDTQYF.

The V gene is TRBV7-2, the J gene TRBJ1-5; 8 bases align to TRBD1. V lost 5 bases, J lost 7 bases, and 7 bases stayed unmatched. The CDR3 runs to 14 residues. Germline lookup yields CDR1 SGHTA and CDR2 FQGNSA. CDR3 in amino acids: CASSTGQGEQPQHF. The DNA of the CDR3 is TGTGCCAGCAGCACCGGACAGGGTGAACAGCCCCAGCATTTT.

The rearrangement uses TRBV19 and TRBJ2-1, with D perhaps being TRBD1 or TRBD2 (6 bases each). Per the germline V gene, CDR1 is LNHDA and CDR2 is SQIVND (reference sequence). The CDR3 contains 14 residues. Trimming took 3 bases from V and 5 from J, leaving 11 bases between them. The CDR3 is CASSMRRGDNEQFF. In nucleotides, the CDR3 is TGTGCCAGTAGTATGAGGAGGGGGGACAATGAGCAGTTCTTC.